What follows describes a single T cell receptor beta chain. This sample was taken from a study of blood T cell repertoires in COVID-19. Generated by immunoSEQ multiplex PCR, the TCRdb table keeps only in-frame clones and is missing some. Among tens of thousands of clones listed, about 90% were seen once. V lost 4 bases, J lost 5 bases, and 13 bases lay in between. The CDR3 has 14 residues. The germline V gene has CDR1 SGHRS and CDR2 YFSETQ. Sequenced: peripheral blood. This TCR was sampled from a man over 45 with COVID-19, enrolled during active disease. The V call is TRBV5-1, the J call TRBJ2-1, with D possibly TRBD2 on 7 matching bases. The CDR3 is CASSVGGPNNEQFF. In DNA form, the CDR3 reads TGCGCCAGCAGCGTCGGGGGGCCTAACAATGAGCAGTTCTTC.